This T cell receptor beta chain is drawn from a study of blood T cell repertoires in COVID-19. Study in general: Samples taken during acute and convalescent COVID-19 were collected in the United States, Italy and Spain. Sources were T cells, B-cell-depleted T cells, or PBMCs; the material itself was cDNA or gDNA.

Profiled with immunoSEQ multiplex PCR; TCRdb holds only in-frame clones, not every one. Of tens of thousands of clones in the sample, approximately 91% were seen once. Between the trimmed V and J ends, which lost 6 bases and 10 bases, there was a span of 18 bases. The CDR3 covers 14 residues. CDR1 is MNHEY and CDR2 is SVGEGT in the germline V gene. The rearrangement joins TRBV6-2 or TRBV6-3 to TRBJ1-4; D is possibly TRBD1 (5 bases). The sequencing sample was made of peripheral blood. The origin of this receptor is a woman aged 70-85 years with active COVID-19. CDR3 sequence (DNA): TGTGCCAGCAGCCCCCGACAGTCATTGGGAAAACTGTTTTTT. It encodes CASSPRQSLGKLFF.